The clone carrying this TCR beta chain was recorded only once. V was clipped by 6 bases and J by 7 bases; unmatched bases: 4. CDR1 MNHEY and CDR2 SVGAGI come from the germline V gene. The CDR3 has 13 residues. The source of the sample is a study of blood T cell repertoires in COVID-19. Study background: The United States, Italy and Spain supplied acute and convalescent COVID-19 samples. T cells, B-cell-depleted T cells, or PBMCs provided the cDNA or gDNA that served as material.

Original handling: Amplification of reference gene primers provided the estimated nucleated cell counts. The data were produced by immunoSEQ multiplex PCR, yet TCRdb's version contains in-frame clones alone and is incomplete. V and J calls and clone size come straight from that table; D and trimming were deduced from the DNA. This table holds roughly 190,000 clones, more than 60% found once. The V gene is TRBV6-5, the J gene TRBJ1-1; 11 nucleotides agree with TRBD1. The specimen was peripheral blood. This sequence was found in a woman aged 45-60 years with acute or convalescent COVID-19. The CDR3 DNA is TGTGCCAGCAGGGACAGGGGGCAGGATGAAGCTTTCTTT. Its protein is CASRDRGQDEAFF.